This T cell receptor beta chain was identified during a study of blood T cell repertoires in COVID-19. Measured with immunoSEQ multiplex PCR; TCRdb has only the in-frame clones, and not every one. The sample comprises more than 200,000 clones, about 87% of which are singletons, and approximately 1.6% rests with the top ten. This clone was seen more than once but under ten times. The clonotype was recovered from a woman in her fifties or sixties who had recovered from COVID-19. Sequencing input: PBMCs or T cells enriched from blood (not recorded which).

The chain's CDR3 is CASSLQGWEAFF. CDR3 bases: TGTGCCAGCTCGCTACAGGGGTGGGAAGCTTTCTTT. The chain couples TRBV18 to TRBJ1-1; 7 bases match TRBD1. The CDR3 sequence is 12 residues long. J gave up 8 bases and V 6 bases, and 6 bases lay outside the gene matches. Germline lookup yields CDR1 KGHSH and CDR2 LQKENI.